These 13 T cell receptor beta chains share one sample of origin, sequenced in a study of blood T cells in healthy people across ages. Using a J-beta primer mix together with a sample-barcoded 5' primer, a second PCR was run for about 6 to 11 cycles. In TCRdb, the 5' RACE reads were re-called with MiXCR into one record per CDR3 protein. The top ten clones hold 10% to 15% of a sample with 650,000 to 1,000,000 distinct CDR3 sequences, about 37% of them seen once. The specimen sequenced was blood. These receptors originate from a man aged 18 to 35 in good health.

This clonotype came up a few times. The rearrangement joins TRBV7-6 to TRBJ2-7; D gene unclear. CDR3 length: 15 amino acids. V gave up 1 base and J gave up 2 bases, with 12 bases separating them. Germline CDR1 is SGHVS and CDR2 is FNYEAQ. The CDR3 loop is CASSLGPFRPYEQYF. DNA of the CDR3: TGTGCCAGCAGCTTAGGCCCCTTTAGGCCCTACGAGCAGTACTTC.

The chain is built from TRBV9 and TRBJ1-1, with a possible D match to TRBD1 (5 bases). Germline CDR1 and CDR2: SGDLS and YYNGEE. Trimming pared 0 bases from V and 6 bases from J, leaving 15 bases between. This CDR3 region has 15 residues. CDR3 bases: TGTGCCAGCAGCGTAGGGGCAGGGAATCGAGCTGAAGCTTTCTTT. Encoded protein: CASSVGAGNRAEAFF.

This clonotype has more than one count but fewer than ten. This chain connects TRBV6-2 or TRBV6-3 to TRBJ2-3; 10 bases line up with TRBD2. The CDR3 consists of 16 residues. Trimming removed 5 bases from V and 2 bases from J; junction bases left unmatched: 7. From germline, CDR1 is MNHEY and CDR2 SVGEGT. The CDR3, as DNA: TGTGCCAGCAGTGGGGTAGCGGGGGGCTTCACAGATACGCAGTATTTT. This encodes CASSGVAGGFTDTQYF.

This clonotype turned up a few times. This chain connects TRBV20-1 to TRBJ1-2, with 8 bases aligning to TRBD1. Per the germline V gene, CDR1 is DFQATT and CDR2 is SNEGSKA (reference sequence). The CDR3 length is 15 residues. Trimming removed 1 base from V and 2 bases from J; junction bases left unmatched: 6. The CDR3 loop reads CSARGGDRKNYGYTF. The CDR3, as DNA: TGCAGTGCTAGAGGTGGGGACAGGAAGAACTATGGCTACACCTTC.

The chain has TRBV10-3 and TRBJ1-1, with D tentatively TRBD1 (5 bases). V was pared by 4 bases and J by 1 base, with 10 bases between. The germline V gene encodes CDR1 ENHRY and CDR2 SYGVKD. The CDR3 extends over 14 amino acids. The DNA for the CDR3 is TGTGCCATCAGTGGGGGACGGGGGAACACTGAAGCTTTCTTT. This encodes CAISGGRGNTEAFF.

The rearrangement links TRBV9 to TRBJ2-5; a weak D match, TRBD1 (6 bases). CDR1 and CDR2 from the germline V gene are SGDLS and YYNGEE. This CDR3 is built from 15 residues. Trimming left V 0 bases short and J 5 bases short, with 14 bases between. This chain's CDR3 is CASSVGTTGSETQYF. The CDR3 bases are TGTGCCAGCAGCGTAGGAACAACAGGGTCCGAGACCCAGTACTTC. The full variable domain, its missing parts supplied by reference TRBV9 and TRBJ2-5, is DSGVTQTPKHLITATGQRVTLRCSPRSGDLSVYWYQQSLDQGLQFLIQYYNGEERAKGNILERFSAQQFPDLHSELNLSSLELGDSALYFCASSVGTTGSETQYFGPGTRLLVL.

The chain recombines TRBV4-3 with TRBJ1-1; D might be TRBD1 (6 bases). V lost 4 bases and J 3 bases, leaving 15 bases between the germline ends. The V gene's germline CDR1 is LGHNA and CDR2 YSLEER. The CDR3 covers 15 residues. CDR3 loop: CASSRGQLGDTEAFF. In nucleotides, the CDR3 is TGCGCCAGCAGCCGAGGACAGTTGGGGGACACTGAAGCTTTCTTT.

This clonotype occurred many times. This chain joins TRBV10-3 and TRBJ2-7; 10 nucleotides agree with TRBD2. The V segment lost 0 bases and the J segment 7 bases; nucleotides outside the gene matches: 12. Germline V gene data show CDR1 as ENHRY and CDR2 as SYGVKD. CDR3 length: 17 residues. DNA of the CDR3: TGTGCCATCAGTGAGTCCAAGGAGCGGGGGGGTCAAAATGAGCAGTACTTC. Its translation: CAISESKERGGQNEQYF.

This clonotype was counted a single time. CDR3: CASRENRGGLTEAFF. CDR3 bases: TGTGCCAGCCGCGAAAACAGAGGGGGCCTCACTGAAGCTTTCTTT. The rearrangement links TRBV28 to TRBJ1-1; 7 bases align to TRBD1. Germline trimming cut 8 bases from V and 4 bases from J; bases unmatched to any gene: 13. The germline gives CDR1 MDHEN, CDR2 SYDVKM. There are 15 residues in the CDR3.

This chain joins TRBV29-1 and TRBJ2-7; D gene unclear. The CDR3 length is 13 residues. Germline lookup yields CDR1 SQVTM and CDR2 ANQGSEA. V lost 2 bases to trimming and J lost 1 base, with 9 bases between them. In DNA, the CDR3 is TGCAGCGTTGAATCTGCAGGATCCTACGAGCAGTACTTC. The encoded protein is CSVESAGSYEQYF.

The chain joins TRBV9 to TRBJ1-1; D possibly corresponds to TRBD1 (5 bases). Trimming cost V 4 bases and J 3 bases, with 10 bases left between them. Germline V gene sequence: CDR1 SGDLS, CDR2 YYNGEE. The length of the CDR3 is 13 residues. CDR3 amino acids: CASSPPRDTEAFF. Here the CDR3 DNA reads TGTGCCAGCAGCCCCCCCAGGGACACTGAAGCTTTCTTT. Full variable domain (missing parts from reference TRBV9 and TRBJ1-1): DSGVTQTPKHLITATGQRVTLRCSPRSGDLSVYWYQQSLDQGLQFLIQYYNGEERAKGNILERFSAQQFPDLHSELNLSSLELGDSALYFCASSPPRDTEAFFGQGTRLTVV.

V gene TRBV4-1 combines with J gene TRBJ1-5; D is possibly TRBD1 (5 bases). Germline lookup yields CDR1 MGHRA and CDR2 YSYEKL. V was trimmed by 0 bases and J by 7 bases, leaving 13 bases between them. The CDR3 is made up of 15 amino acids. Here the CDR3 reads CASSQDRGRGQPQHF. Here the CDR3 DNA reads TGCGCCAGCAGCCAAGATCGGGGGAGAGGACAGCCCCAGCATTTT.

This clonotype was seen many times. This chain connects TRBV24-1 to TRBJ2-1; 8 nucleotides agree with TRBD2. With V trimmed by 2 bases and J by 8 bases, 4 bases remained unmatched. This CDR3 is built from 14 residues. Germline V gene data show CDR1 as KGHDR and CDR2 as SFDVKD. DNA for the CDR3: TGTGCCACCAGTGATTCCGGGACTAGATATGAGCAGTTCTTC. Translating it yields CATSDSGTRYEQFF.